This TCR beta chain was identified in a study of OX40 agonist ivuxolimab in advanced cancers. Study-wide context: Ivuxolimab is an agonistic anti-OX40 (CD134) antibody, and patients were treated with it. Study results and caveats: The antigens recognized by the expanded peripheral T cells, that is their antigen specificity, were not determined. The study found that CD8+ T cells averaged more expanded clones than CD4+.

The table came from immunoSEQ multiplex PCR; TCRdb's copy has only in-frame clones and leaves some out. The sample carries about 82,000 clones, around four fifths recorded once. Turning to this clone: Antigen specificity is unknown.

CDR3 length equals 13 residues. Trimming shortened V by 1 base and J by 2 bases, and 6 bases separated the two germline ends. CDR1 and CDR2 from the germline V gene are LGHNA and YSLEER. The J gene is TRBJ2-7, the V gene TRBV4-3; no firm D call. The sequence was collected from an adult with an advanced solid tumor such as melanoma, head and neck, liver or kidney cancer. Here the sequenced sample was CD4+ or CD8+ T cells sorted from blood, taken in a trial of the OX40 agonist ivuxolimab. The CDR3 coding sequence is TGCGCCAGCAGCCAAGGAGCGACCTACGAGCAGTACTTC. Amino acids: CASSQGATYEQYF.